This TCR beta chain was sequenced in a study of T-cell reconstitution after alpha-beta-depleted transplantation in children. Overall study results and limits: After transplant, high TCRbeta diversity at day 60 in some patients arose from surviving recipient T cells and thymic progenitors. A year post-transplant, T-cell counts and diversity derived mostly from newly produced T cells.

Worth noting for this clonotype: Antigen: not known.

It was with unique molecular identifiers that the TCRbeta library was prepared. TCRdb analysed the PCR reads with MiXCR anew, one entry per CDR3 protein. The sample contains approximately 230,000 distinct CDR3 sequences, more than 20% of which appear only once. Trimming took off 3 bases at V and 4 bases at J, with 8 bases between the two ends. Per germline, CDR1 DFQATT and CDR2 SNEGSKA (reference sequence). The CDR3 contains 12 residues. The rearrangement links TRBV20-1 to TRBJ2-3, with a tentative D call TRBD1 (5 bases). The sequenced sample was PBMCs, mostly from graft donor cells, obtained 360 days after TCRalphabeta/CD19-depleted stem cell transplant. This clonotype was obtained from a female patient between 2 and 15 years old who had a stem cell transplant for congenital amegakaryocytic thrombocytopenia, so the T cells may come from the graft donor. The CDR3 sequence is CSASGASDTQYF. The CDR3 DNA is TGCAGTGCTAGTGGGGCGTCAGATACGCAGTATTTT.